These T cell receptor beta chains were read from a single sample in a study of cytomegalovirus exposure and HLA in healthy donors. Repertoires were generated with immunoSEQ multiplex PCR, while TCRdb's copy carries only in-frame clones and drops some. This table has around 150,000 clones, approximately 85% appearing once. What was sequenced was PBMCs. Source of these receptors: a man aged 18-30 years in good health and CMV-seropositive. Both conserved end residues are part of each CDR3. Fields, in order: D gene, J gene, clone size, V gene, CDR3 DNA, CDR3 protein. A D gene is named only where the DNA matches it firmly. Size is stated for part of the rows, as once, few or many counts, or as a class when the clone is expanded.

d_gene: TRBD1
j_gene: TRBJ1-1
abundance: .
v_gene: TRBV5-1
CDR3nt: TGCGCCAGCAGCTTGGGGGGACAGGCCCTTGAAGCTTTCTTT
CDR3aa: CASSLGGQALEAFF

d_gene: TRBD1
j_gene: TRBJ2-5
abundance: .
v_gene: TRBV18
CDR3nt: TGTGCCAGCTCACTCCGGGACAGCCAAGAGACCCAGTACTTC
CDR3aa: CASSLRDSQETQYF

d_gene: .
j_gene: TRBJ2-7
abundance: .
v_gene: TRBV29-1
CDR3nt: TGCAGCGTTGCCGAACAGGGATCCGAGCAGTACTTC
CDR3aa: CSVAEQGSEQYF

d_gene: .
j_gene: TRBJ1-6
abundance: .
v_gene: TRBV6-1
CDR3nt: TGTGCCAGCAGCCGGCCGACACCAAATTCACCCCTCCACTTT
CDR3aa: CASSRPTPNSPLHF

d_gene: TRBD1
j_gene: TRBJ2-5
abundance: .
v_gene: TRBV9
CDR3nt: TGTGCCAGCAGCGCCTCCCGGGACAGTAAAGAGACCCAGTACTTC
CDR3aa: CASSASRDSKETQYF

d_gene: TRBD2
j_gene: TRBJ2-4
abundance: .
v_gene: TRBV7-9
CDR3nt: TGTGCCAGCAGCTTAGGGACTAGCGGGGGGAAACTAGCCAAAAACATTCAGTACTTC
CDR3aa: CASSLGTSGGKLAKNIQYF

d_gene: .
j_gene: TRBJ1-1
abundance: .
v_gene: TRBV25-1
CDR3nt: TGTGCCAGCAGTGCCCCGTTTCAAGCTTTCTTT
CDR3aa: CASSAPFQAFF

d_gene: .
j_gene: TRBJ2-6
abundance: once
v_gene: TRBV15
CDR3nt: TGTGCCACCAGCGGGGAGAGCTCTGGGGCCAACGTCCTGACTTTC
CDR3aa: CATSGESSGANVLTF

d_gene: .
j_gene: TRBJ1-6
abundance: once
v_gene: TRBV30
CDR3nt: TGTGCCTGGAAGACAGGTCTTATCCTCCACTTT
CDR3aa: CAWKTGLILHF

d_gene: TRBD1
j_gene: TRBJ2-1
abundance: .
v_gene: TRBV19
CDR3nt: TGTGCCAGTAGTCAGGCAGGGGGCAGTGAGCAGTTCTTC
CDR3aa: CASSQAGGSEQFF

d_gene: TRBD1
j_gene: TRBJ1-1
abundance: .
v_gene: TRBV6-1
CDR3nt: TGTGCCAGCAGCTCTACGACAGGGGGCACTGAAGCTTTCTTT
CDR3aa: CASSSTTGGTEAFF

d_gene: TRBD1
j_gene: TRBJ1-1
abundance: .
v_gene: TRBV19
CDR3nt: TGTGCCAGTAGTACGGACAGGGAAATTTGGACTGAAGCTTTCTTT
CDR3aa: CASSTDREIWTEAFF

d_gene: TRBD1
j_gene: TRBJ2-2
abundance: .
v_gene: TRBV4-1
CDR3nt: TGCGCCAGCAGCCAAGTTGGCAGGGGGTCCGGGGAGCTGTTTTTT
CDR3aa: CASSQVGRGSGELFF

d_gene: TRBD1
j_gene: TRBJ2-1
abundance: .
v_gene: TRBV18
CDR3nt: TGTGCCAGCTCACCTCCCCGACAGGGCACCAATGAGCAGTTCTTC
CDR3aa: CASSPPRQGTNEQFF

d_gene: .
j_gene: TRBJ2-2
abundance: .
v_gene: TRBV2
CDR3nt: TGTGCCAGCAGTGATACCCAGGGTGGCACCGGGGAGCTGTTTTTT
CDR3aa: CASSDTQGGTGELFF

d_gene: .
j_gene: TRBJ2-2
abundance: .
v_gene: TRBV15
CDR3nt: TGTGCCACCAGCACCGAGGCGGATTACACCGGGGAGCTGTTTTTT
CDR3aa: CATSTEADYTGELFF

d_gene: .
j_gene: TRBJ2-7
abundance: .
v_gene: TRBV18
CDR3nt: TGTGCCAGCTCCGTACCCAGCGGACCCTACGAGCAGTACTTC
CDR3aa: CASSVPSGPYEQYF

d_gene: TRBD1
j_gene: TRBJ2-2
abundance: .
v_gene: TRBV19
CDR3nt: TGTGCCAGTAGTTCTACAGGGGGCCCGTTGACCGGGGAGCTGTTTTTT
CDR3aa: CASSSTGGPLTGELFF

d_gene: .
j_gene: TRBJ1-6
abundance: .
v_gene: TRBV11-2
CDR3nt: TGTGCCAGCAGCTTAGAGGCTATCGGGTCACCCCTCCACTTT
CDR3aa: CASSLEAIGSPLHF

d_gene: .
j_gene: TRBJ2-3
abundance: .
v_gene: TRBV5-8
CDR3nt: TGTGCCAGCAGCCCGGGGGTGCGGTCAGATACGCAGTATTTT
CDR3aa: CASSPGVRSDTQYF

d_gene: .
j_gene: TRBJ1-1
abundance: once
v_gene: TRBV6-1
CDR3nt: TGTGCCAGCAGTGAAATTGGGGCCCAGGGGAAAGCTTTCTTT
CDR3aa: CASSEIGAQGKAFF

d_gene: TRBD2
j_gene: TRBJ2-5
abundance: once
v_gene: TRBV9
CDR3nt: TGTGCCAGCAGCGTAGGTGGGGGAGGGTTAGAGACCCAGTACTTC
CDR3aa: CASSVGGGGLETQYF

d_gene: TRBD1
j_gene: TRBJ2-5
abundance: .
v_gene: TRBV19
CDR3nt: TGTGCCAGTAGTATCCAGAAACAGGGGGCGACCCAGTACTTC
CDR3aa: CASSIQKQGATQYF

d_gene: TRBD1
j_gene: TRBJ2-1
abundance: .
v_gene: TRBV6-5
CDR3nt: TGTGCCAGCAGTTATTGGGGACAGCCCAATGAGCAGTTCTTC
CDR3aa: CASSYWGQPNEQFF

d_gene: .
j_gene: TRBJ1-2
abundance: once
v_gene: TRBV19
CDR3nt: TGTGCCAGTAGTAGAGGAGGGGCTGCCGACTATGGCTACACCTTC
CDR3aa: CASSRGGAADYGYTF

d_gene: .
j_gene: TRBJ1-3
abundance: .
v_gene: TRBV30
CDR3nt: TGTGCCTGGAGCGCCGTCTCAGGAGGAAACACCATATATTTT
CDR3aa: CAWSAVSGGNTIYF

d_gene: .
j_gene: TRBJ1-2
abundance: .
v_gene: TRBV5-1
CDR3nt: TGCGCCAGCAGCTTCTTACCCGACAGACCTCATGAAGGCTACACCTTC
CDR3aa: CASSFLPDRPHEGYTF